This T cell receptor beta chain was sequenced in a study of T-cell reconstitution after alpha-beta-depleted transplantation in children. This clonotype has a count of ten or more. A TCRbeta library incorporating unique molecular identifiers was prepared. TCRdb itself ran the PCR reads through MiXCR, one entry per CDR3 protein. The sample carries hundreds of thousands of distinct CDR3 sequences, 9.9% recorded once. The TCR sequence derives from a human donor who donated a stem cell graft to a child with SCID. The sequencing here drew on PBMCs from the stem cell graft donor, taken from the stem cell graft.

The CDR3 region is CASSLTLRSYEQYF. CDR3 coding DNA: TGCGCCAGCAGCTTGACCTTGCGGAGCTACGAGCAGTACTTC. The chain carries TRBV5-1 and TRBJ2-7, with no clear D. Germline CDR1 is SGHRS and CDR2 is YFSETQ. This CDR3 is built from 14 residues. V dropped 1 base and J dropped 3 bases, with 11 bases sitting between them.